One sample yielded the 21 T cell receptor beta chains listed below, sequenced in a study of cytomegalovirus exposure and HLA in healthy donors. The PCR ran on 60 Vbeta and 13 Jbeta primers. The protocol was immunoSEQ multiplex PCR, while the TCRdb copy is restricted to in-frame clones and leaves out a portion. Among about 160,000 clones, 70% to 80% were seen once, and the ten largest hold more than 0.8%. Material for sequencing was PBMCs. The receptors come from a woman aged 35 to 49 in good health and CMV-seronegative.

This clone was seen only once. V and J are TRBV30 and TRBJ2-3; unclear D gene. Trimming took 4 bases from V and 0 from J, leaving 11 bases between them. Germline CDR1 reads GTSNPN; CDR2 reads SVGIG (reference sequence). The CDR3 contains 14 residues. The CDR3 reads CAWTGQRSTDTQYF. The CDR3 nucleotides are TGTGCCTGGACAGGCCAGAGAAGCACAGATACGCAGTATTTT. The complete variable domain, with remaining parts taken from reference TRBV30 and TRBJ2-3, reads SQTIHQWPATLVQPVGSPLSLECTVEGTSNPNLYWYRQAAGRGLQLLFYSVGIGQISSEVPQNLSASRPQDRQFILSSKKLLLSDSGFYLCAWTGQRSTDTQYFGPGTRLTVL.

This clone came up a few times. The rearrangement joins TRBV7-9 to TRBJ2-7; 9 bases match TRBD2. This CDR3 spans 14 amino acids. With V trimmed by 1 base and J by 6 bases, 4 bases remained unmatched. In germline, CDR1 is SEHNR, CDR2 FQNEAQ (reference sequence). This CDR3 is CASSLGTSVSEQYF. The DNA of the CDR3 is TGTGCCAGCAGCTTAGGGACTAGCGTATCCGAGCAGTACTTC.

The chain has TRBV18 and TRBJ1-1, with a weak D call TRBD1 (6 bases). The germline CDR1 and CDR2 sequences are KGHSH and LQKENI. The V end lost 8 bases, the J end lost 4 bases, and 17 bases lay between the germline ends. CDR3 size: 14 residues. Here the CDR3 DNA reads TGTGCCAGCGCTGGGAAGGGGGATGGCACTGAAGCTTTCTTT. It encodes CASAGKGDGTEAFF.

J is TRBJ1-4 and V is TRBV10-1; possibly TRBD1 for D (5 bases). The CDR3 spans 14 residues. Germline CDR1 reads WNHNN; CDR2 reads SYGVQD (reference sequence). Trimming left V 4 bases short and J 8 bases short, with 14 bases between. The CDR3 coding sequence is TGCGCCAGCAGTGGGGGCCCGGTAGGGGAAAAACTGTTTTTT. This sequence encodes CASSGGPVGEKLFF.

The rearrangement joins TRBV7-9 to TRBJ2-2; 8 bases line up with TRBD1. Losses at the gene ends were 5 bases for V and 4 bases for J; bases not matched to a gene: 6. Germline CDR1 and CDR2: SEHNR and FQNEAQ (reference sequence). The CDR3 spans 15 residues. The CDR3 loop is CASSLGQGGTGELFF. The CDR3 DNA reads TGTGCCAGCAGCCTCGGACAGGGTGGCACCGGGGAGCTGTTTTTT.

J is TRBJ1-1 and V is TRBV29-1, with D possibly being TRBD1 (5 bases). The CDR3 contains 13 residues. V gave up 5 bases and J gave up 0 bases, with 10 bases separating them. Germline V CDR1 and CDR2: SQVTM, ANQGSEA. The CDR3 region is CSVSNRMNTEAFF. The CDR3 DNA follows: TGCAGCGTTTCTAACAGGATGAACACTGAAGCTTTCTTT.

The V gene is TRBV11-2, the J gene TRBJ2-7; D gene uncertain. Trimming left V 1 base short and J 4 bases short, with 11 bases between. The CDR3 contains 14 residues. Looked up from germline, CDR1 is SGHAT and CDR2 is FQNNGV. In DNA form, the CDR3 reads TGTGCCAGCAGCTTAGTTAGCTTCCGATACGAGCAGTACTTC. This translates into CASSLVSFRYEQYF.

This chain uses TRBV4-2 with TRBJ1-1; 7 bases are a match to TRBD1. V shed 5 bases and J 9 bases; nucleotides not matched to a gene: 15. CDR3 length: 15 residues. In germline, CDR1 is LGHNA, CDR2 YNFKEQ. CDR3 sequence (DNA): TGTGCCAGCAGCGTTGCCGGGGACAGCGAGCGAAAAGCTTTCTTT. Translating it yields CASSVAGDSERKAFF.

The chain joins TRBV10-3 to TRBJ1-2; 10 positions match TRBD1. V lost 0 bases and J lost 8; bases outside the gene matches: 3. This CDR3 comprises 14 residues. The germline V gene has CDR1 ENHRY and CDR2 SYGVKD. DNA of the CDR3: TGTGCCATCAGTGAGTCGACAGGGGGCGACGGCTACACCTTC. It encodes CAISESTGGDGYTF.

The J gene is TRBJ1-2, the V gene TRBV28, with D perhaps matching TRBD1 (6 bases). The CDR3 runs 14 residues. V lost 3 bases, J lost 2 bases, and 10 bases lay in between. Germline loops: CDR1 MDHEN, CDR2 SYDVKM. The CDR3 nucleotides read TGTGCCAGCAGTTTGTCAGGGGCCAACTATGGCTACACCTTC. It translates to CASSLSGANYGYTF.

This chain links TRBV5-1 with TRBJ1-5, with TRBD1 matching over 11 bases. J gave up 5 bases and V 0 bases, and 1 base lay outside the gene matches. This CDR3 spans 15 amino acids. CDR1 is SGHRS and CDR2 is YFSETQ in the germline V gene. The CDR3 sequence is CASSLGTGGDQPQHF. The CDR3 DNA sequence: TGCGCCAGCAGCTTGGGGACAGGGGGCGATCAGCCCCAGCATTTT. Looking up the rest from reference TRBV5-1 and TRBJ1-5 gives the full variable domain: KAGVTQTPRYLIKTRGQQVTLSCSPISGHRSVSWYQQTPGQGLQFLFEYFSETQRNKGNFPGRFSGRQFSNSRSEMNVSTLELGDSALYLCASSLGTGGDQPQHFGDGTRLSIL.

The CDR3 bases are TGTGCCAGCAGCGCCAGGGGTGCAGGGGCGGCAGATACGCAGTATTTT. Its protein product is CASSARGAGAADTQYF. The V call is TRBV13, the J call TRBJ2-3, with D possibly being TRBD1 (6 bases). V shed 5 bases and J shed 4 bases, with 19 bases lying between them. The CDR3 length is 16 residues. CDR1 and CDR2 (germline): PRHDT, FYEKMQ (reference sequence).

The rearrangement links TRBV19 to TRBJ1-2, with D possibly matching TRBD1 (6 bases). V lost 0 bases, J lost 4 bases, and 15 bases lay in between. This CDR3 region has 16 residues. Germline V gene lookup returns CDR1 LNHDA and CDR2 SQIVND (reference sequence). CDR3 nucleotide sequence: TGTGCCAGTAGTATAGATGTACAGGGTTTGGGCTATGGCTACACCTTC. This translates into CASSIDVQGLGYGYTF.

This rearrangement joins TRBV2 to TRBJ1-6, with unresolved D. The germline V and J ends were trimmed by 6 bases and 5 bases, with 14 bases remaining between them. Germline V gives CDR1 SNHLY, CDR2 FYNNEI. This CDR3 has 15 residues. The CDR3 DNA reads TGTGCCAGCAGGCGAAGCGGGCAAGATAATTCACCCCTCCACTTT. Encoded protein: CASRRSGQDNSPLHF.

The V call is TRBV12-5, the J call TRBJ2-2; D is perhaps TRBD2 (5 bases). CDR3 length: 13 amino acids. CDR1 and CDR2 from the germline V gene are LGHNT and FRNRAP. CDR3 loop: CAARAQYTGELFF. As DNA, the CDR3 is TGTGCCGCGAGGGCGCAATACACCGGGGAGCTGTTTTTT.

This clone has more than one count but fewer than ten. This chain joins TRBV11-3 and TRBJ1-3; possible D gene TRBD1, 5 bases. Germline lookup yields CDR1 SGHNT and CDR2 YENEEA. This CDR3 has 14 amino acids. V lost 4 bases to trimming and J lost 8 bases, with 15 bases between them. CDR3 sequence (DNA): TGTGCCAGCAGCTACCCTCGGGGGAGATACACCATATATTTT. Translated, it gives CASSYPRGRYTIYF.

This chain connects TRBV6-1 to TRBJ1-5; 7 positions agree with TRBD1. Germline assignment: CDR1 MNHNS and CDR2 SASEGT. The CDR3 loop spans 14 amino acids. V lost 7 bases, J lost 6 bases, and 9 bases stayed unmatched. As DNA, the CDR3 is TGTGCCAGCACCGTAGACAGGGTGGGTCAGCCCCAGCATTTT. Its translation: CASTVDRVGQPQHF.

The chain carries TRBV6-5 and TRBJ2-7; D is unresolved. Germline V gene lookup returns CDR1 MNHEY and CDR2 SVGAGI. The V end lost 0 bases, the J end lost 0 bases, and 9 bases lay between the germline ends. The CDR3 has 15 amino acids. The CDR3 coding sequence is TGTGCCAGCAGTTACTCGATTATGAGCTCCTACGAGCAGTACTTC. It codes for CASSYSIMSSYEQYF.

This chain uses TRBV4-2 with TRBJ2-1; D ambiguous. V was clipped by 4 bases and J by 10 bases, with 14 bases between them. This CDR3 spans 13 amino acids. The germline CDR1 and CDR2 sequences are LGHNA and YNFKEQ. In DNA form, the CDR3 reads TGTGCCAGCAGCCGAGACCCGTCACGGGAGCAGTTCTTC. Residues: CASSRDPSREQFF.

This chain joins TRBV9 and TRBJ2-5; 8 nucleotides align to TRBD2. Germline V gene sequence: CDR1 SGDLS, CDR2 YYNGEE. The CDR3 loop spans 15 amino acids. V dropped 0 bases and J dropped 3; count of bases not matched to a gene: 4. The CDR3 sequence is CASSVGGRSEETQYF. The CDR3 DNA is TGTGCCAGCAGCGTAGGCGGGAGGAGCGAAGAGACCCAGTACTTC.

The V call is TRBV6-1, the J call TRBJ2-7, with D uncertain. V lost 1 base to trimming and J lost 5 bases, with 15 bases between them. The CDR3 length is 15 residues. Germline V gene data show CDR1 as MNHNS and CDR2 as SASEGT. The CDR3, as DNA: TGTGCCAGCAGTGAAGACCTAATCGGTCGAGACGAGCAGTACTTC. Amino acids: CASSEDLIGRDEQYF.